This passage covers 16 T cell receptor beta chains from one sample sequenced in a study of shared clonotypes between healthy human individuals. Only in-frame clones appear in the TCRdb table, and some are missing; sequencing was by immunoSEQ multiplex PCR. The table has about 2.1 million clones, approximately 92% seen once; the top ten hold around 1.7%. It was CD45RO-negative cells, positively selected for CCR7, that made up naive CD8 cells, with terminally differentiated effector memory CD45RA+ cells excluded. The sample consisted of naive CD8+ T cells from PBMCs. All receptors come from a man aged 18 to 30 in good health. Some clones in this sample may be carry-over from other donors' samples.

The rearrangement uses TRBV4-1 and TRBJ2-3; 8 bases map to TRBD2. The V and J ends lost 0 bases and 2 bases, in that order; junction bases with no gene match: 13. This CDR3 has 19 amino acids. Germline values: CDR1 MGHRA, CDR2 YSYEKL. The CDR3 DNA reads as TGCGCCAGCAGCCAAGATTCCCTGGTACCGCGGGAGGACACAGATACGCAGTATTTT. Translating it yields CASSQDSLVPREDTDTQYF.

CDR3 region: CASKDRALGETQYF. As DNA, the CDR3 is TGTGCCAGTAAGGACAGGGCATTAGGAGAGACCCAGTACTTC. The rearrangement joins TRBV19 to TRBJ2-5, with 8 bases matching TRBD1. Germline values: CDR1 LNHDA, CDR2 SQIVND (reference sequence). The CDR3 has 14 amino acids. The J segment lost 4 bases and the V segment lost 7 bases, leaving 8 bases of the junction unmatched.

The chain couples TRBV5-1 to TRBJ1-2; possibly TRBD1 for D (5 bases). CDR3 length equals 13 residues. The germline V gene encodes CDR1 SGHRS and CDR2 YFSETQ. V shed 6 bases and J shed 4 bases, with 13 bases lying between them. CDR3 amino acids: CASTPGGIYGYTF. The CDR3 DNA reads as TGCGCCAGCACCCCCGGGGGTATCTATGGCTACACCTTC.

This clone was seen just once. This sequence joins TRBV7-7 and TRBJ2-2, with 10 bases that match TRBD2. The trim removed 6 bases at V and 4 bases at J, leaving 11 bases unmatched. The CDR3 loop spans 17 amino acids. Germline-derived CDR1 and CDR2 are SSHAT and FNYEAQ (reference sequence). The CDR3 DNA follows: TGTGCCAGCAGGGAACAGCTAGCGGGAGAGGGCACCGGGGAGCTGTTTTTT. Amino acids: CASREQLAGEGTGELFF.

This chain uses TRBV4-3 with TRBJ2-4, with unresolved D. Germline-derived CDR1 and CDR2 are LGHNA and YSLEER. The V gene lost 4 bases and the J gene lost 8 bases, with 15 bases spanning the gap. The CDR3 has 14 residues. CDR3 loop: CASSPGGTRDIQYF. CDR3 nucleotides: TGCGCCAGCAGCCCAGGCGGAACAAGGGACATTCAGTACTTC.

The chain employs TRBV27 and TRBJ1-2; the D is unclear. The length of the CDR3 is 16 residues. Per germline, CDR1 MNHEY and CDR2 SMNVEV (reference sequence). The V and J ends lost 5 bases and 4 bases respectively, with 20 bases between them. Written as DNA, the CDR3 is TGTGCCAGCAGTCCTGACCCTCACAGTCCCCTCTATGGCTACACCTTC. Translation gives CASSPDPHSPLYGYTF.

The chain uses TRBV28 and TRBJ2-3; 11 bases line up with TRBD2. The CDR3 length is 15 residues. CDR1 and CDR2 from the germline V gene are MDHEN and SYDVKM. The ends lost 6 bases at V and 0 bases at J; junction bases unmatched: 2. The CDR3 protein is CASRRTSGSTDTQYF. The CDR3 region has the DNA TGTGCCAGCAGGCGGACTAGCGGGAGCACAGATACGCAGTATTTT.

The rearrangement uses TRBV9 and TRBJ2-7, with TRBD2 identical over 9 bases. V gave up 3 bases and J gave up 6 bases; unmatched junction bases: 10. Germline CDR1 reads SGDLS; CDR2 reads YYNGEE. This CDR3 comprises 15 residues. CDR3 sequence (DNA): TGTGCCAGCAGCGCGGAGGGCGGGAGGGCGTCCGAGCAGTACTTC. Its translation: CASSAEGGRASEQYF. Complete variable domain (other parts from reference TRBV9 and TRBJ2-7): DSGVTQTPKHLITATGQRVTLRCSPRSGDLSVYWYQQSLDQGLQFLIQYYNGEERAKGNILERFSAQQFPDLHSELNLSSLELGDSALYFCASSAEGGRASEQYFGPGTRLTVT.

V gene TRBV11-2 combines with J gene TRBJ2-3; 8 bases are shared with TRBD1. Germline-derived CDR1 and CDR2 are SGHAT and FQNNGV. With 1 base clipped from V and 3 bases from J, the junction kept 9 bases outside the gene matches. The CDR3 runs to 17 residues. The CDR3 coding sequence is TGTGCCAGCAGCTTAGTCTCAGGGGGCGTTTTTACAGATACGCAGTATTTT. Amino acids: CASSLVSGGVFTDTQYF.

The chain links TRBV23-1 to TRBJ1-5, with 8 bases that match TRBD1. TRBV23-1 is placed among ORFs of uncertain function. This CDR3 has 17 amino acids. V shed 3 bases and J 4 bases; nucleotides not matched to a gene: 11. The CDR3 is CASSQSRDRLGNQPQHF. Written as DNA, the CDR3 is TGCGCCAGCAGTCAGTCGAGGGACAGGTTAGGAAATCAGCCCCAGCATTTT.

V gene TRBV6-5 combines with J gene TRBJ2-1; TRBD2 might be the D (6 bases). Germline loops: CDR1 MNHEY, CDR2 SVGAGI. This CDR3 spans 13 amino acids. Trimming removed 8 bases from V and 6 bases from J, with 14 bases in between. The CDR3 region is CASHPRGSNEQFF. As DNA, the CDR3 is TGTGCCAGCCACCCCCGGGGGAGCAATGAGCAGTTCTTC.

V usage is TRBV19 and J usage is TRBJ2-7; unclear D gene. V was trimmed by 5 bases and J by 0 bases, leaving 8 bases between them. This CDR3 has 13 residues. Germline CDR1 and CDR2: LNHDA and SQIVND (reference sequence). The chain's CDR3 is CASSPGRSYEQYF. DNA of the CDR3: TGTGCCAGTAGTCCCGGACGCTCCTACGAGCAGTACTTC.

This clone was counted once. This rearrangement joins TRBV7-9 to TRBJ2-2; 7 nucleotides match TRBD2. The CDR3 is 17 residues long. Germline CDR1 is SEHNR and CDR2 is FQNEAQ (reference sequence). V shed 4 bases and J 2 bases; nucleotides not matched to a gene: 10. The CDR3 DNA follows: TGTGCCAGCAGCTCCCCGGGGGGACTACCTAACACCGGGGAGCTGTTTTTT. Amino acids: CASSSPGGLPNTGELFF.

This chain links TRBV4-3 with TRBJ2-1; D may be TRBD2 (5 bases). This CDR3 comprises 17 residues. Trimming stripped 0 bases from V and 8 bases from J, with 20 bases between. The germline gives CDR1 LGHNA, CDR2 YSLEER. CDR3 protein: CASSQDAFGEGGDEQFF. The CDR3 DNA sequence: TGCGCCAGCAGCCAAGACGCGTTCGGGGAAGGTGGCGATGAGCAGTTCTTC.

The gene calls are TRBV14 and TRBJ2-7; the D gene is possibly TRBD1 (6 bases). The V gene's germline CDR1 is SGHDN and CDR2 FVKESK. V gave up 2 bases and J gave up 2 bases, with 19 bases separating them. The CDR3 is made up of 17 amino acids. CDR3 bases: TGTGCCAGCAGCCAACTGTGGGGGCGGAGTTCCCCCTACGAGCAGTACTTC. Amino acid sequence: CASSQLWGRSSPYEQYF.

The J gene is TRBJ2-1, the V gene TRBV27; 11 bases are shared with TRBD2. Germline values: CDR1 MNHEY, CDR2 SMNVEV (reference sequence). Trimming cost V 1 base and J 6 bases; bases outside gene matches: 2. This CDR3 has 15 residues. CDR3: CASSLFTSGSNEQFF. The CDR3 bases are TGTGCCAGCAGTTTATTTACTAGCGGGAGCAATGAGCAGTTCTTC.